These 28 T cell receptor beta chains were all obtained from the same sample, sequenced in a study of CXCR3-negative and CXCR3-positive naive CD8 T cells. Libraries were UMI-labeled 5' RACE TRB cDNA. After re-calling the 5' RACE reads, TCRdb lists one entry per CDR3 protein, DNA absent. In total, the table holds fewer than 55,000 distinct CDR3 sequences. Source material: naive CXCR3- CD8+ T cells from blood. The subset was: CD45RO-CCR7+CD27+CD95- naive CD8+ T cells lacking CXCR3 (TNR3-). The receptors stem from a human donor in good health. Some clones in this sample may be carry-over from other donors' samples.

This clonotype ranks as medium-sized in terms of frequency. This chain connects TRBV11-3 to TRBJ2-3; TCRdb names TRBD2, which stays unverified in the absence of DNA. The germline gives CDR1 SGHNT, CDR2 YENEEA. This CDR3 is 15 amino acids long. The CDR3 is CASSFDREGTDTQYF.

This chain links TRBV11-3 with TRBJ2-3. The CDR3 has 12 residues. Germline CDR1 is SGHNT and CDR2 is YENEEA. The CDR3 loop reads CASSSFTDTQYF.

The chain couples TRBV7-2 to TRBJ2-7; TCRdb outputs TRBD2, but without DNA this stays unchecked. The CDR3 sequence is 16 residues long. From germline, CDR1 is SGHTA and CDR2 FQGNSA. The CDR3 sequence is CASSLIPTSGGYEQYF.

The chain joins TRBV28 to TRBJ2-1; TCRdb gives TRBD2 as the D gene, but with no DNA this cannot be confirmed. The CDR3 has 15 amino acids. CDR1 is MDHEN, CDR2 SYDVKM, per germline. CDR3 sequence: CASSFGGPTYNEQFF.

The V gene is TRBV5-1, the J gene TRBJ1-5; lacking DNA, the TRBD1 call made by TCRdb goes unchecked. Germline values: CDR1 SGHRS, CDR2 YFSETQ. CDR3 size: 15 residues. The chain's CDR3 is CASSLYGVGDQPQHF.

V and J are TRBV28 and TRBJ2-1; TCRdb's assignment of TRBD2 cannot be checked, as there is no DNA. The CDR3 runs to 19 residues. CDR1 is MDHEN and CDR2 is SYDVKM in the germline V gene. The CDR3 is CASSLVSVTSGSSYNEQFF.

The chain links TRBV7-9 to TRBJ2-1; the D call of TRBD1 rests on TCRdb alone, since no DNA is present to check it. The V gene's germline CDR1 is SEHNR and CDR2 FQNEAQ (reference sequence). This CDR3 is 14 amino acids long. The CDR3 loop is CASSFPGGGDEQFF.

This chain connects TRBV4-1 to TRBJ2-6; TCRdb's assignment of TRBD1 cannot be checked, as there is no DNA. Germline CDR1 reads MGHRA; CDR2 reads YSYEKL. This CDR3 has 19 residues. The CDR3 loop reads CASSRNPGQGPSGANVLTF.

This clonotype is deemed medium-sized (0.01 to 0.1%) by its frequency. The CDR3 here is CASSPSLQETQYF. This chain connects TRBV7-3 to TRBJ2-5. This CDR3 is built from 13 residues. Germline V gives CDR1 SGHTA, CDR2 FQGTGA. Based on the CDR3 plus reference TRBV7-3 and TRBJ2-5, the full variable domain is GAGVSQTPSNKVTEKGKYVELRCDPISGHTALYWYRQSLGQGPEFLIYFQGTGAADDSGLPNDRFFAVRPEGSVSTLKIQRTERGDSAVYLCASSPSLQETQYFGPGTRLLVL.

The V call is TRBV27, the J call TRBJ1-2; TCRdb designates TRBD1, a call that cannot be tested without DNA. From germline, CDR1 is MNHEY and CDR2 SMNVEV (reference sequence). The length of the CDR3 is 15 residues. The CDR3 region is CASSTAGGNNYGYTF.

CDR3 residues: CASSLKGPRLSSYNEQFF. The chain links TRBV7-6 to TRBJ2-1; TCRdb lists TRBD1, though no DNA is available to test this call. The CDR3 length is 18 residues. CDR1 and CDR2 from the germline V gene are SGHVS and FNYEAQ.

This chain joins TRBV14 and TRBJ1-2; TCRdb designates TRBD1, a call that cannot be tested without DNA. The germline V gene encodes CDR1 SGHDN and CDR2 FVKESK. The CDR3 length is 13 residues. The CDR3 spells CASSQGQGDGYTF.

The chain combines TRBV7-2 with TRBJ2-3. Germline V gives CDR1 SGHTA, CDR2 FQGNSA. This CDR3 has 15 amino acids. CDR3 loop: CASSLRHGSTDTQYF.

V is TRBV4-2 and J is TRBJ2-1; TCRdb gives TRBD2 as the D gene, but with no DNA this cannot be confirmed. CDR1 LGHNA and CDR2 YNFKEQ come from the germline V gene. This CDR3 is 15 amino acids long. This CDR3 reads CASSPGTSHSDEQFF.

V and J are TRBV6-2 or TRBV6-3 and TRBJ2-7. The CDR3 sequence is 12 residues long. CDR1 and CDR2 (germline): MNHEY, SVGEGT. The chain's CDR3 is CASSSTVYEQYF.

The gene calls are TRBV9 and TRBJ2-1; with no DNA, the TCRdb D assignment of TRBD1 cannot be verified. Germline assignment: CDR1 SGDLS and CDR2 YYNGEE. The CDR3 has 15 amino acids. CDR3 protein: CASSGPNTGEGEQFF.

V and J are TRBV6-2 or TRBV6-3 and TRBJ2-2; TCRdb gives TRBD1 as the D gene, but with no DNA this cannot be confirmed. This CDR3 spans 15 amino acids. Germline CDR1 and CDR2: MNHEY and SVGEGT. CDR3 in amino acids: CASSPNGINTGELFF.

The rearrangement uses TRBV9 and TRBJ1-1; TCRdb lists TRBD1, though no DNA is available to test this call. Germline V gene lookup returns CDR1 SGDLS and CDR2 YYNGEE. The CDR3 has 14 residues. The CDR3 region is CASSAGQANTEAFF.

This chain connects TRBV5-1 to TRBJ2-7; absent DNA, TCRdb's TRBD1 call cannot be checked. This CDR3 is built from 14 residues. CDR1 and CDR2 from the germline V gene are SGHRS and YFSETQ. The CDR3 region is CASSLEAGDYEQYF.

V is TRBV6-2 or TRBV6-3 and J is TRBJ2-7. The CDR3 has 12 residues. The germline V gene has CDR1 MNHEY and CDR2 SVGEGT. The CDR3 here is CASSYTEREQYF.

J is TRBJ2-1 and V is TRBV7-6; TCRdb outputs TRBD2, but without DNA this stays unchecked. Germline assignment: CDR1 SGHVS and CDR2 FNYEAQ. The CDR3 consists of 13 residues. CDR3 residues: CASSLFESLEQFF.

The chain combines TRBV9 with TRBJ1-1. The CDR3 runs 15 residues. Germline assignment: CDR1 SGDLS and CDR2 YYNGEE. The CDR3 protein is CASSKDGVLGTEAFF.

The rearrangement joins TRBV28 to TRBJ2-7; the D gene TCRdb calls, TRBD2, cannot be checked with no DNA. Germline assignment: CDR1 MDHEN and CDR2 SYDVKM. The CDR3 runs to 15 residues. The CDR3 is CASSLAGGLSYEQYF.

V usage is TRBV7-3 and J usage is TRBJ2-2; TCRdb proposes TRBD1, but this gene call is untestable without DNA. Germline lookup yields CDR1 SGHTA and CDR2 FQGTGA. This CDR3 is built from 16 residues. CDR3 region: CASSYGGTPTAGELFF.

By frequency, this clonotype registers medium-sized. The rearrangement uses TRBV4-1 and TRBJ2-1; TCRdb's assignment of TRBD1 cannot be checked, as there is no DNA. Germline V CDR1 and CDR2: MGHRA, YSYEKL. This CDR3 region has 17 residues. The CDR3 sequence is CASSQGRTVSSYNEQFF.

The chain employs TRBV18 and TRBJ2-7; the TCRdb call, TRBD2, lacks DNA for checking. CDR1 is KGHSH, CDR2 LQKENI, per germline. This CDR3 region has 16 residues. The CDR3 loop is CASSPSSGRAGYEQYF.

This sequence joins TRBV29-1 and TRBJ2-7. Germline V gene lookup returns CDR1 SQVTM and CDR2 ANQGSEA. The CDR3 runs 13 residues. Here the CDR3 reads CSVEDRRLGEQYF.

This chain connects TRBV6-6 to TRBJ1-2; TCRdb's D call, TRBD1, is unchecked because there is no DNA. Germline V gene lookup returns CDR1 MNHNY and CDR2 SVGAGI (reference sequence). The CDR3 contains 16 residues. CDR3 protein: CASSYPGTETNYGYTF.